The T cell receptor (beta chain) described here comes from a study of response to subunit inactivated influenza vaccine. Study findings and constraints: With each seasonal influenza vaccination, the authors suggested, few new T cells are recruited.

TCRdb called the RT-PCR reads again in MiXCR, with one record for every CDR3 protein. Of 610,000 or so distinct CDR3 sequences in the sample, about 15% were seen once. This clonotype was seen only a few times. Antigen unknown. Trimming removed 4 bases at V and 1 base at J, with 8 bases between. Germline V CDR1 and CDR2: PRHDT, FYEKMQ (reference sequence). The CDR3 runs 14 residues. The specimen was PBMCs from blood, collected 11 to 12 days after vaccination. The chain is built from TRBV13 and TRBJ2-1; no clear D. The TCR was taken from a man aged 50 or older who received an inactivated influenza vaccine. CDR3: CASSSNPSYNEQFF. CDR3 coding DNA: TGTGCCAGCAGCTCCAACCCATCCTACAATGAGCAGTTCTTC.